This TCR beta chain was recorded in a study of blood T cell repertoires in COVID-19 (dated by TCRdb to between 2020 and 2021). A note on the overall study: Collaborator samples came from the United States, Italy and Spain and covered acute and convalescent phases of COVID-19. Where HLA class I and class II types were available, the types were taken from metadata supplied by the sample provider, not from assay-based typing. The dataset comprised deeply sampled blood TCRbeta repertoires from subjects exposed to, actively infected with, or recovered from COVID-19. A freely available public database, intended as a resource for researchers studying the immune response to SARS-CoV-2, is where the repertoires were released. The sample metadata nearly always contained a de-identified subject ID, COVID-19 status, age in years and sex. The samples were drawn from two sources: the first 160 participants of the ongoing ImmuneRACE study, and over 1,000 subjects contributed by 6 global collaborators. The prospective study material was composed of cDNA or gDNA derived from T cells, B-cell-depleted T cells, or PBMCs. Points the paper makes about the study in general: The quantity of clinical and demographic metadata differed by source and by participant and was supplied without curation.

With regard to this clone: Its antigen is not yet known. No much larger clone exists at a distance of one base, and base qualities are not known.

One collaborating source in Seattle enrolled patients while the patients were actively infected and followed the patients over time throughout the course of disease. Whole blood was collected in K2EDTA tubes by collaborating institutions according to the institutions' own protocols. For TCRbeta analysis, collaborators shipped samples as frozen whole blood, isolated PBMCs, or DNA extracted from either of those sample types. TCRbeta CDR3 regions were amplified from genomic DNA by means of the immunoSEQ Assay, a bias-controlled multiplex PCR. As for the original processing: Within the assay, amplification of reference gene primers was used to estimate how many nucleated cells each sample contained. To quantify the absolute abundance of each unique TCRbeta CDR3 rearrangement, sequence reads were collapsed and filtered. For each sample, productive Simpson clonality was calculated as the square root of Simpson's diversity index over productive rearrangements. TCRdb took over this immuneACCESS table, retaining in-frame rearrangements with V and J assigned. Such tables are incomplete; in checked studies, under half of the missing clones stem from an unresolved V gene, and the remainder is unexplained. That table gives V, J and clone size, and the DNA gave D and trimming. Here the sample has about 98,000 clones; over 85% occur a single time. The ten largest clones add up to less than 2% of the sample.

This clonotype was obtained from a woman aged 45-60 years with COVID-19, enrolled during active disease. Sequenced input: peripheral blood.

The nucleotide sequence reads as follows: TGTGCCAGCACCTCCGCCGGGGGGCGAAACTATGGCTACACCTTC. Translated, this gives CASTSAGGRNYGYTF. The V and J segments used are TRBV9 and TRBJ1-2; 6 matching bases give a weak D call of TRBD1. CDR1 SGDLS and CDR2 YYNGEE are derived from the germline V gene. The CDR3 contains 15 residues, cysteine and phenylalanine counted. CDR3 DNA only is kept here, 45 bases in frame from base 1. V was cut back by 6 bases and J by 2 bases, leaving a gap of 17 bases between them.